The 17 T cell receptor beta chains listed next were all sequenced from one sample in a study of OX40 agonist ivuxolimab in advanced cancers. The protocol was immunoSEQ multiplex PCR, while the TCRdb copy is restricted to in-frame clones and leaves out a portion. This sample has under 65,000 clones; under 95% occur once, and the top ten carry around 0.42%. The material was CD4+ or CD8+ T cells sorted from blood, obtained in a trial of the OX40 agonist ivuxolimab. The source is an adult with an advanced solid tumor such as melanoma, head and neck, liver or kidney cancer.

This sequence joins TRBV10-1 and TRBJ2-1; TRBD2 aligns across 8 bases. There are 15 residues in the CDR3. J gave up 0 bases and V 5 bases, and 3 bases lay outside the gene matches. Germline V gives CDR1 WNHNN, CDR2 SYGVQD (reference sequence). The chain's CDR3 is CASSKGLGSYNEQFF. CDR3 DNA: TGCGCCAGCAGTAAGGGACTAGGCTCCTACAATGAGCAGTTCTTC.

The chain is built from TRBV7-2 and TRBJ2-3; D might be TRBD2 (6 bases). The V gene lost 3 bases and the J gene lost 5 bases, with 9 bases spanning the gap. CDR1 is SGHTA, CDR2 FQGNSA, per germline. CDR3 length: 13 residues. The CDR3 protein is CASSFGGLDTQYF. The CDR3 region has the DNA TGTGCCAGCAGCTTCGGAGGGCTAGATACGCAGTATTTT.

The chain combines TRBV15 with TRBJ2-1; D might be TRBD2 (6 bases). This CDR3 is 20 amino acids long. Germline CDR1 and CDR2: LNHNV and YYDKDF (reference sequence). The germline V and J ends were trimmed by 0 bases and 0 bases, with 21 bases remaining between them. The CDR3 nucleotides read TGTGCCACCAGCAGAGATCTTAGGAATTCGGTGGAGGGCTCCTACAATGAGCAGTTCTTC. This gives the protein CATSRDLRNSVEGSYNEQFF.

The rearrangement joins TRBV7-6 to TRBJ2-1, with TRBD2 matching 11 bases. Per the germline V gene, CDR1 is SGHVS and CDR2 is FNYEAQ. J gave up 3 bases and V 5 bases, and 6 bases lay outside the gene matches. CDR3 length: 16 residues. The CDR3 DNA follows: TGTGCCAGCAGCCCCACCGGGACTAGCGGCTACAATGAGCAGTTCTTC. Its protein is CASSPTGTSGYNEQFF.

The CDR3 region has the DNA TGTGCCAGCAGTTCACTACAGGGGTGGGAGGACGAGCAGTACTTC. Translating gives CASSSLQGWEDEQYF. The chain has TRBV27 and TRBJ2-7, with D perhaps matching TRBD1 (7 bases). Germline lookup yields CDR1 MNHEY and CDR2 SMNVEV (reference sequence). The CDR3 sequence is 15 residues long. The V and J ends lost 4 bases and 5 bases respectively, with 18 bases between them.

The rearrangement uses TRBV18 and TRBJ1-4, with D unresolved. V was shortened by 3 bases and J by 0 bases, with 5 bases between the two germline ends. The CDR3 length is 14 residues. Germline V CDR1 and CDR2: KGHSH, LQKENI. The CDR3 DNA reads TGTGCCAGCTCACCTTCCGCAACTAATGAAAAACTGTTTTTT. This encodes CASSPSATNEKLFF.

The chain has TRBV2 and TRBJ2-2, with D unclear. Trimming removed 3 bases from V and 6 bases from J, with 11 bases in between. Germline CDR1 is SNHLY and CDR2 is FYNNEI. This CDR3 contains 14 residues. CDR3 in DNA: TGTGCCAGCAGTGACCCACGATGGCCCGGGGAGCTGTTTTTT. Protein product: CASSDPRWPGELFF.

The chain carries TRBV6-1 and TRBJ2-3; 10 nucleotides align to TRBD2. This CDR3 contains 15 residues. The V gene's germline CDR1 is MNHNS and CDR2 SASEGT. V was pared by 6 bases and J by 4 bases, with 7 bases of the junction left unmatched. The CDR3 loop is CASRVAGGEADTQYF. The CDR3, as DNA: TGTGCCAGCAGGGTAGCGGGAGGAGAGGCAGATACGCAGTATTTT.

The chain has TRBV27 and TRBJ2-7; TRBD1 aligns across 11 bases. This CDR3 has 18 amino acids. J gave up 3 bases and V 3 bases, and 13 bases lay outside the gene matches. Germline CDR1 is MNHEY and CDR2 is SMNVEV (reference sequence). The CDR3 nucleotides read TGTGCCAGCAGTTTTTGGACAGGGGGCCCAGTTCCCTTCTACGAGCAGTACTTC. Its protein is CASSFWTGGPVPFYEQYF.

J is TRBJ1-1 and V is TRBV10-1; the D is unclear. The CDR3 sequence is 14 residues long. CDR1 is WNHNN, CDR2 SYGVQD, per germline (reference sequence). Trimming took 4 bases from V and 4 from J, leaving 13 bases between them. The CDR3 DNA follows: TGCGCCAGCAGTGCGGGCCCACTGAGCACTGAAGCTTTCTTT. Its protein is CASSAGPLSTEAFF.

The chain links TRBV2 to TRBJ2-7; unclear D gene. CDR3 length equals 11 residues. Germline V gives CDR1 SNHLY, CDR2 FYNNEI. The V end lost 7 bases, the J end lost 7 bases, and 11 bases lay between the germline ends. Here the CDR3 DNA reads TGTGCCAGCATAGAACAAGGGGAGCAGTACTTC. Translation gives CASIEQGEQYF.

This chain connects TRBV4-1 to TRBJ2-3, with 10 bases aligning to TRBD2. Germline trimming cut 4 bases from V and 4 bases from J; bases unmatched to any gene: 8. Germline V gene data show CDR1 as MGHRA and CDR2 as YSYEKL. The CDR3 is 16 residues long. Here the CDR3 DNA reads TGCGCCAGCAGCCTCCTAGCGGGAGTCACGGCAGATACGCAGTATTTT. Protein: CASSLLAGVTADTQYF.

This clone was seen only once. The rearrangement uses TRBV7-9 and TRBJ1-2; possibly TRBD1 for D (5 bases). V was cut by 2 bases and J by 7 bases, with 5 bases left in between. The CDR3 is 11 residues long. CDR1 is SEHNR and CDR2 is FQNEAQ in the germline V gene (reference sequence). CDR3 protein: CASSLTGGYTF. The CDR3, as DNA: TGTGCCAGCAGCTTAACAGGTGGCTACACCTTC.

This clone came up a few times. This chain joins TRBV5-1 and TRBJ1-1; D unresolved. V lost 0 bases and J lost 1, with 7 bases in between. The CDR3 extends over 14 amino acids. The germline V gene has CDR1 SGHRS and CDR2 YFSETQ. The CDR3, as DNA: TGCGCCAGCAGCTTGGTTTCGGGGAACACTGAAGCTTTCTTT. As protein: CASSLVSGNTEAFF.

This chain connects TRBV6-1 to TRBJ2-1; the D gene is possibly TRBD1 (5 bases). The V and J ends lost 3 bases and 6 bases respectively, with 21 bases between them. Germline lookup yields CDR1 MNHNS and CDR2 SASEGT. The CDR3 totals 17 residues. CDR3 region: CASSDPRQSQTLNEQFF. The CDR3 coding sequence is TGTGCCAGCAGTGACCCACGACAGTCCCAGACCCTCAATGAGCAGTTCTTC.

The V gene is TRBV21-1, the J gene TRBJ2-7; no check of the table's D call, TRBD1, against the DNA was made. TRBV21-1 is a pseudogene. This CDR3 is built from 15 residues. The CDR3 DNA is TGTGCCAGCAGCAAAGAGGGAGACAGGCCCGGGGAGCAGTACTTC. It specifies CASSKEGDRPGEQYF.

This rearrangement joins TRBV4-3 to TRBJ2-1; possibly TRBD1 for D (6 bases). Trimming took 4 bases from V and 1 from J, leaving 14 bases between them. In germline, CDR1 is LGHNA, CDR2 YSLEER. The CDR3 extends over 16 amino acids. Here the CDR3 reads CASSLQQGSSYNEQFF. DNA for the CDR3: TGCGCCAGCAGCCTTCAACAGGGCTCATCCTACAATGAGCAGTTCTTC.